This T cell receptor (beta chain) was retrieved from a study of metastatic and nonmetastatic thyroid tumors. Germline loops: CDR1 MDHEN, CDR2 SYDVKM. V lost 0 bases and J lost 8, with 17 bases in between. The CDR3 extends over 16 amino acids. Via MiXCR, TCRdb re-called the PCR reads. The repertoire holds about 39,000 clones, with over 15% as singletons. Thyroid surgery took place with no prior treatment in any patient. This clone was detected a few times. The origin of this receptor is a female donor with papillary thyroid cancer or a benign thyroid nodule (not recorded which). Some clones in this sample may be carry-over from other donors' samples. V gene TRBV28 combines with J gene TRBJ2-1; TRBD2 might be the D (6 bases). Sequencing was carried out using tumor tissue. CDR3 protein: CASSLCAAGPADEQFF. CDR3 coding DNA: TGTGCCAGCAGTTTATGTGCCGCGGGGCCTGCGGATGAGCAGTTCTTC.